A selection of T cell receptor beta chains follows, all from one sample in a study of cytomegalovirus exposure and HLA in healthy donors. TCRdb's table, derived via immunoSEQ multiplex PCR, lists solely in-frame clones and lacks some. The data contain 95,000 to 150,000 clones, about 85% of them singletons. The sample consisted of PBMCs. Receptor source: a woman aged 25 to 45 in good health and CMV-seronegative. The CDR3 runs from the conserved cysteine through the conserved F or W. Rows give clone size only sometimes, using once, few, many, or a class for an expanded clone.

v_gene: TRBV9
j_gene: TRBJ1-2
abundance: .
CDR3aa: CASSVGTGPLGYTF

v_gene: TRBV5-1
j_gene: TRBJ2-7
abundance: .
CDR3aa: CASSSGTGGVYEQYF

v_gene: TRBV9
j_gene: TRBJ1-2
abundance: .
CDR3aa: CASSVEGTGISGYTF

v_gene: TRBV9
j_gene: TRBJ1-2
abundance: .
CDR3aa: CASTTSGQGSNYGYTF

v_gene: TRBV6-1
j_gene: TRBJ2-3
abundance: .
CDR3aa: CASIRTSRTDTQYF

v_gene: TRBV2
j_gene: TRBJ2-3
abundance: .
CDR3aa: CASMRGHFDTQYF

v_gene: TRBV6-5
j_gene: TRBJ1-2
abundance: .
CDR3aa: CASSLRTGGYTF

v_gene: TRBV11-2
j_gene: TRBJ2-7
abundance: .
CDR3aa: CASSRFGLAGVDEQYF

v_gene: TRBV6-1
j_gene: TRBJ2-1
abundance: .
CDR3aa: CASSERGYYNEQFF

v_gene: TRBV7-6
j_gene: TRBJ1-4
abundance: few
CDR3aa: CASSLATGQGEGDREKLFF

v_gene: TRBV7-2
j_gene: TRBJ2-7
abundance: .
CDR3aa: CASSLGRPYEQYF

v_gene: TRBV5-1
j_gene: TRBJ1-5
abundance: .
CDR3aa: CASSPGQGLNQPQHF

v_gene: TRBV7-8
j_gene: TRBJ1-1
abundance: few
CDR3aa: CASSFGQMNTEAFF

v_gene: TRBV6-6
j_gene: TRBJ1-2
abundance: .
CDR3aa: CASRPPAGGLGYGYTF

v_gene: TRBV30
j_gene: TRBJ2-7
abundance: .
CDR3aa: CAWSQYWQGDEQYF

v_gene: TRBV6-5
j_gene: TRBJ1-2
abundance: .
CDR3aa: CASSYTLTGSGYTF

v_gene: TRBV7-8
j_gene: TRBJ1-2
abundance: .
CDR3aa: CASSQRGQYHGYTF

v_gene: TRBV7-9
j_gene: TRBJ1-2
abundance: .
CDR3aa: CASSSRTGSDYGYTF

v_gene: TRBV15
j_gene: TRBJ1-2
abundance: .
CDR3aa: CATSRDSFLEGYTF

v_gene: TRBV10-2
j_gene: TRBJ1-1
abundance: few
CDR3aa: CASRPGGGTEAFF

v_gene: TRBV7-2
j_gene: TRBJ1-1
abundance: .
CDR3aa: CASSLIGGGTEAFF

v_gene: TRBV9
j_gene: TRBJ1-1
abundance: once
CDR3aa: CASSVENRNTEAFF

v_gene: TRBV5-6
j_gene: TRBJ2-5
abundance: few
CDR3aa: CASSSLLRGVTNSETQYF

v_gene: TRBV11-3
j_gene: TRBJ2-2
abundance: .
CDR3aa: CASTGGNTGELFF

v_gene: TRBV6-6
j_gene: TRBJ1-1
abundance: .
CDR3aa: CASLRGQGADTEAFF

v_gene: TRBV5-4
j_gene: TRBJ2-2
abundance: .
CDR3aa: CASSSQQGTNTGELFF

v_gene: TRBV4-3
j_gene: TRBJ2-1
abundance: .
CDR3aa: CASSQGGGPLGNEQFF

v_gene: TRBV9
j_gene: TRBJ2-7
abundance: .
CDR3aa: CASSTRDTSSYEQYF

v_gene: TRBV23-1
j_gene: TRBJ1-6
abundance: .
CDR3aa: CATPPTGTYNSPLHF

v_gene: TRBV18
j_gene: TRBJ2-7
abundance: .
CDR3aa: CASSSDRALHYEQYF

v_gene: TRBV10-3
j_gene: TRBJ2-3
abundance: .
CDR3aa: CAISPTGAGAQDTQYF

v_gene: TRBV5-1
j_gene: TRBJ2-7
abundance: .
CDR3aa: CASSWALLYEQYF

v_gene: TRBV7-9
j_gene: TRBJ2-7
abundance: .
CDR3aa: CASSHRDRESYEQYF

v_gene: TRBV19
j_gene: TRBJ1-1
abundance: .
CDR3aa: CASSRRQGTEAFF

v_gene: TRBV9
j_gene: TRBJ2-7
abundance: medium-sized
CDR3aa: CASSVDLGAHQYF

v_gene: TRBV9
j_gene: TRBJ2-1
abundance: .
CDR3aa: CASSSQGTDEQFF

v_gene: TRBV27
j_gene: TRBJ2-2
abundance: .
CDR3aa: CASSSYTGTGDGELFF

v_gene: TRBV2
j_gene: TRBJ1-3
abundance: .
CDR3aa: CASSIGTGVENTIYF

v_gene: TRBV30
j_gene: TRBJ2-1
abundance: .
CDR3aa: CAWGIPAGAYNEQFF

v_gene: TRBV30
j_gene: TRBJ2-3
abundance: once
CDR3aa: CAWGLAGTTDTQYF

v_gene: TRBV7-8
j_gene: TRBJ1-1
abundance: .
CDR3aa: CASSLGAGWAKAFF

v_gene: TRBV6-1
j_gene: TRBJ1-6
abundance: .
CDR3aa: CASSGGSPLHF

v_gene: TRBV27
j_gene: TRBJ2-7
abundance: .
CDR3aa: CASRGQGFHEQYF

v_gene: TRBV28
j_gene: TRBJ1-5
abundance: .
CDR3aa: CASRGQGGPQPQHF

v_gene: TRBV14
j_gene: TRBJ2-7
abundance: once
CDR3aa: CASSQGGGQETYEQYF

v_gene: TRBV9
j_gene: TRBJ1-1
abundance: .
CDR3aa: CASSAVGGWTANTEAFF

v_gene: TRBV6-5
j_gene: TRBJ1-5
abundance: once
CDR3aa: CASSRLEGHQPQHF

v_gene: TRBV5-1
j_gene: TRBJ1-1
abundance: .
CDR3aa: CASSSQTPGGTEAFF

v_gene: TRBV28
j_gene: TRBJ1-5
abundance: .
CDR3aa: CASSQGAALGPQHF

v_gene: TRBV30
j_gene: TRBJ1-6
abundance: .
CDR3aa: CAWNREDGRNSPLHF